The rows below give T cell receptor beta chains drawn from one sample of a study of response to subunit inactivated influenza vaccine. TCRdb recomputed calls from the RT-PCR reads with MiXCR, one row per CDR3 protein. The sample lists around 200,000 distinct CDR3 sequences; about an eighth were seen once. Sequencing used CD8+ T cells sorted from PBMCs, obtained approximately 5 days after vaccination. Receptors originate from a man aged 50 to 60 who received an inactivated influenza vaccine. CDR3s include the opening cysteine and the closing phenylalanine or tryptophan. A D gene is named only where the DNA matches it firmly. Clone size, where shown, is once, few, many, or a class for clones that have expanded.

length	V	D	J	size	CDR3	DNA
13	TRBV4-2	.	TRBJ2-7	few	CASSPGESYEQYF	TGTGCCAGCAGCCCCGGTGAGAGCTACGAGCAGTACTTC
18	TRBV9	TRBD1	TRBJ2-7	.	CASSGPRTGGRSSYEQYF	TGTGCCAGCAGCGGACCCCGGACAGGCGGAAGGAGCTCCTACGAGCAGTACTTC
14	TRBV28	.	TRBJ2-1	.	CASSLHLPGNEQFF	TGTGCCAGCAGTTTACACCTACCTGGGAATGAGCAGTTCTTC
14	TRBV9	.	TRBJ2-2	.	CASSLGRSSGELFF	TGTGCCAGCAGTCTCGGGAGATCTTCCGGGGAGCTGTTTTTT
18	TRBV6-1	.	TRBJ2-3	few	CASSGAQMYRTSTDTQYF	TGTGCCAGCAGTGGGGCCCAAATGTACAGGACTAGCACAGATACGCAGTATTTT
13	TRBV7-9	.	TRBJ2-3	few	CASSLPLVDTQYF	TGTGCCAGCAGCTTACCCTTAGTAGATACGCAGTATTTT
15	TRBV4-1	.	TRBJ1-5	few	CASSRTDYSNQPQHF	TGCGCCAGCAGTAGGACAGACTATAGCAATCAGCCCCAGCATTTT
15	TRBV12-3/TRBV12-4	.	TRBJ1-2	many	CASSFDIPTNYGYTF	TGTGCCAGCAGTTTTGACATCCCGACTAACTATGGCTACACCTTC
13	TRBV19	.	TRBJ2-7	.	CASSPRNLYEQYF	TGTGCCAGTAGCCCCCGGAATCTTTACGAGCAGTACTTC
12	TRBV7-9	.	TRBJ2-7	.	CASSAHSYEQYF	TGTGCCAGCAGCGCCCACAGTTACGAGCAGTACTTC
15	TRBV7-7	TRBD2	TRBJ2-1	few	CASSLGPSGGNEQFF	TGTGCTAGCAGCTTAGGGCCTAGCGGGGGGAATGAGCAGTTCTTC
12	TRBV2	TRBD1	TRBJ1-2	few	CASSDRAYGYTF	TGTGCCAGCAGCGACAGGGCCTATGGCTACACCTTC
15	TRBV27	TRBD1	TRBJ2-1	.	CASSPGTGGVNEQFF	TGTGCCAGCAGTCCCGGGACAGGGGGTGTTAATGAGCAGTTCTTC
20	TRBV29-1	TRBD2	TRBJ2-5	few	CSVEGLAGLAGEGGQETQYF	TGCAGCGTTGAGGGCCTGGCCGGACTAGCGGGAGAGGGAGGCCAAGAGACCCAGTACTTC
13	TRBV4-3	.	TRBJ2-7	.	CASSPSGGGEQYF	TGCGCCAGCAGCCCCTCCGGGGGTGGCGAGCAGTACTTC
14	TRBV25-1	.	TRBJ2-7	.	CASSDAGRPYEQYF	TGTGCCAGCAGTGATGCGGGACGGCCCTACGAGCAGTACTTC
13	TRBV19	.	TRBJ1-2	.	CASNPPGPDGYTF	TGTGCCAGTAATCCGCCGGGACCGGATGGCTACACCTTC
14	TRBV6-5	.	TRBJ2-7	few	CASSYPGRPHEQYF	TGTGCCAGCAGTTACCCGGGACGGCCCCACGAGCAGTACTTC
14	TRBV12-3/TRBV12-4	.	TRBJ2-1	.	CASFRGHRDDEQFF	TGTGCCAGCTTCCGTGGGCACAGGGACGATGAGCAGTTCTTC
19	TRBV6-4	TRBD2	TRBJ2-7	few	CASSTTGTSGRSWPYEQYF	TGTGCCAGCAGTACTACCGGGACTAGCGGGAGGTCCTGGCCCTACGAGCAGTACTTC
14	TRBV27	.	TRBJ2-7	.	CASSLLPLPYEQYF	TGTGCCAGCAGCCTATTGCCTCTACCCTACGAGCAGTACTTC
13	TRBV7-9	.	TRBJ2-5	.	CASSSQGWETQYF	TGTGCCAGCAGCTCCCAGGGTTGGGAGACCCAGTACTTC
17	TRBV7-2	.	TRBJ2-7	few	CASSLVGGTGEAYEQYF	TGTGCCAGCAGCTTAGTAGGTGGTACAGGCGAAGCCTACGAGCAGTACTTC
13	TRBV4-1	.	TRBJ2-7	many	CASSQGDEYEQYF	TGCGCCAGCAGCCAAGGGGACGAGTACGAGCAGTACTTC